This TCR beta chain was sequenced during a study of OX40 agonist ivuxolimab in advanced cancers. Using immunoSEQ multiplex PCR, the repertoire was profiled, and TCRdb retains in-frame clones only, with some absent. The sample consists of around 63,000 clones, approximately 79% of them appearing once. Germline CDR1 is ENHRY and CDR2 is SYGVKD. The germline V and J ends were trimmed by 0 bases and 7 bases, with 24 bases remaining between them. The CDR3 extends over 19 amino acids. The source of this sequence is an adult with an advanced solid tumor such as melanoma, head and neck, liver or kidney cancer. The V and J genes are TRBV10-3 and TRBJ2-2; D not resolved. This specimen was CD4+ or CD8+ T cells sorted from blood, taken in a trial of the OX40 agonist ivuxolimab. CDR3 nucleotides: TGTGCCATCAGTGAGTCGATGGCGTTACGGACGACCGGCGGCGGGGAGCTGTTTTTT. Translating it yields CAISESMALRTTGGGELFF.